The rows below give T cell receptor beta chains drawn from one sample of a study of CD8+CD57+ T cells in acquired aplastic anemia. One entry per CDR3 protein results from TCRdb running MiXCR on the reads. The repertoire consists of 450,000 to 550,000 distinct CDR3 sequences, with approximately 33% occurring once and the leading ten covering less than 0.85%. Sequenced: sorted CD4+, CD8+, or CD8+CD57+ T cells (not recorded which) from PBMCs. These receptors all come from a human donor with aplastic anemia. Both conserved end residues are part of each CDR3. The D gene is left open where the match is weak. Size tells how often a clone was seen (once, few, many) or the class of an expanded clone, and some rows leave it out.

>few|TRBV7-3|NA|TRBJ2-5
CACPAENQETQYF
TGTGCCTGCCCAGCAGAGAACCAAGAGACCCAGTACTTC
>few|TRBV6-2/TRBV6-3|NA|TRBJ1-5
CASSYLQDWYSNQPQHF
TGTGCCAGCAGTTACCTCCAGGACTGGTATAGCAATCAGCCCCAGCATTTT
>few|TRBV6-2/TRBV6-3|TRBD1|TRBJ2-1
CASSYPKTGGAYNEQFF
TGTGCCAGCAGTTACCCAAAAACAGGGGGAGCCTACAATGAGCAGTTCTTC
>many|TRBV7-6|NA|TRBJ1-1
CASSFQGDTEAFF
TGTGCCAGCAGCTTTCAGGGAGACACTGAAGCTTTCTTT
>few|TRBV7-2|NA|TRBJ1-1
CASREQGLVNTEAFF
TGTGCCAGCAGGGAACAGGGATTGGTGAACACTGAAGCTTTCTTT
>NA|TRBV15|NA|TRBJ1-6
CATKQAQGGSPLHF
TGTGCCACCAAGCAAGCCCAAGGGGGGTCACCCCTCCACTTT
>once|TRBV11-1|TRBD2|TRBJ2-1
CASSLFDSGGTLGNEQFF
TGTGCCAGCAGCTTATTTGACAGCGGGGGGACCCTAGGGAATGAGCAGTTCTTC
>once|TRBV15|NA|TRBJ1-2
CATSSDIQGPLYGYTF
TGTGCCACCAGCAGTGATATACAGGGACCCCTCTATGGCTACACCTTC
>NA|TRBV5-1|NA|TRBJ1-2
CASSLSPDGKVYGYTF
TGCGCCAGCAGCTTAAGCCCGGACGGAAAAGTCTATGGCTACACCTTC
>NA|TRBV20-1|NA|TRBJ2-3
CSAGGRTDTQYF
TGCAGTGCTGGGGGTCGGACAGATACGCAGTATTTT
>many|TRBV7-6|NA|TRBJ2-1
CASSPQLNEQFF
TGTGCCAGCAGCCCACAGTTGAATGAGCAGTTCTTC
>many|TRBV29-1|TRBD2|TRBJ2-7
CSVQTSGSYEQYF
TGCAGCGTTCAGACTAGCGGGAGTTACGAGCAGTACTTC
>many|TRBV2|TRBD1|TRBJ1-2
CASRQDREVNYGYTF
TGTGCCAGCAGGCAGGACAGGGAAGTTAACTATGGCTACACCTTC
>few|TRBV10-1|TRBD1|TRBJ2-7
CASKPGQTSYEQYF
TGCGCCAGCAAACCGGGACAGACCTCCTACGAGCAGTACTTC
>many|TRBV4-2|NA|TRBJ1-2
CASSQVGGRDDYGYTF
TGTGCCAGCAGCCAAGTTGGGGGGCGCGATGACTATGGCTACACCTTC
>few|TRBV5-1|TRBD2|TRBJ2-1
CASSGIAGSGEQFF
TGCGCCAGCAGCGGTATAGCGGGATCTGGTGAGCAGTTCTTC
>few|TRBV11-2|NA|TRBJ2-5
CASSRREQGETQYF
TGTGCCAGCAGCCGTCGCGAACAAGGGGAGACCCAGTACTTC
>NA|TRBV11-1|TRBD2|TRBJ2-3
CASSTSGRVRTDTQYF
TGTGCCAGCAGCACTAGCGGGAGGGTTCGCACAGATACGCAGTATTTT
>NA|TRBV4-1|NA|TRBJ1-1
CASSQEPGDGDTEAFF
TGCGCCAGCAGCCAAGAACCGGGGGACGGCGACACTGAAGCTTTCTTT
>few|TRBV11-3|NA|TRBJ1-1
CASSLGFTAEAFF
TGTGCCAGCAGCTTAGGTTTCACTGCTGAAGCTTTCTTT
>many|TRBV9|NA|TRBJ1-2
CASSVGGADYGYTF
TGTGCCAGCAGCGTAGGAGGGGCAGACTATGGCTACACCTTC
>many|TRBV7-2|TRBD1|TRBJ1-2
CASSLDRGLDGYTF
TGTGCCAGCAGCTTAGACAGGGGGCTGGATGGCTACACCTTC
>NA|TRBV15|NA|TRBJ1-3
CATSVVGEGNTIYF
TGTGCCACCAGCGTTGTGGGGGAAGGAAACACCATATATTTT
>NA|TRBV6-2/TRBV6-3|TRBD2|TRBJ2-2
CASSLTSGGPNTGELFF
TGTGCCAGCAGCCTTACTAGCGGGGGACCGAACACCGGGGAGCTGTTTTTT
>NA|TRBV20-1|NA|TRBJ2-5
CSAERNQETQYF
TGCAGTGCTGAGCGGAACCAAGAGACCCAGTACTTC
>NA|TRBV5-6|NA|TRBJ1-5
CASSLAGQGSNQPQHF
TGTGCCAGCAGCTTGGCGGGTCAGGGGAGCAATCAGCCCCAGCATTTT
>many|TRBV12-3/TRBV12-4|NA|TRBJ1-2
CASSFPDGYGYTF
TGTGCCAGCAGTTTTCCGGACGGGTATGGCTACACCTTC
>many|TRBV20-1|NA|TRBJ2-7
CSAPTEFYEQYF
TGCAGTGCTCCAACAGAATTCTACGAGCAGTACTTC
>few|TRBV7-9|NA|TRBJ2-4
CASSLVAGRMNIQYF
TGTGCCAGCAGCTTAGTGGCGGGGAGGATGAACATTCAGTACTTC
>NA|TRBV2|NA|TRBJ2-7
CASNVAGSLSHEQYF
TGTGCCAGCAACGTGGCAGGGAGCCTCTCCCACGAGCAGTACTTC
>NA|TRBV2|TRBD1|TRBJ1-1
CASGQGESTEAFF
TGTGCCAGTGGACAGGGCGAGAGCACTGAAGCTTTCTTT
>many|TRBV29-1|TRBD1|TRBJ1-1
CSVQGALGTEAFF
TGCAGCGTACAGGGGGCGTTAGGGACTGAAGCTTTCTTT
>NA|TRBV2|NA|TRBJ1-5
CASSPPGVFDQPQHF
TGTGCCAGCTCACCGCCAGGGGTTTTCGATCAGCCCCAGCATTTT
>many|TRBV5-1|TRBD1|TRBJ1-2
CASSGTGTGNYGYTF
TGCGCCAGCAGCGGTACCGGGACAGGGAACTATGGCTACACCTTC
>few|TRBV15|NA|TRBJ2-4
CATSRSRGAENIQYF
TGTGCCACCAGCAGATCTCGGGGGGCTGAAAACATTCAGTACTTC
>few|TRBV6-1|NA|TRBJ2-7
CASSHAGDRNYEQYF
TGTGCCAGCAGCCACGCAGGCGACAGGAACTACGAGCAGTACTTC
>many|TRBV20-1|TRBD2|TRBJ2-7
CSASGMTSGRVYEQYF
TGCAGTGCTAGCGGAATGACTAGCGGGAGGGTCTACGAGCAGTACTTC
>NA|TRBV24-1|NA|TRBJ1-2
CATSLFGGDYGYTF
TGTGCCACCAGTTTATTTGGAGGGGACTATGGCTACACCTTC
>NA|TRBV29-1|NA|TRBJ1-1
CSVEGRNTEAFF
TGCAGCGTCGAAGGGAGGAACACTGAAGCTTTCTTT
>many|TRBV9|TRBD1|TRBJ2-7
CASSPGTGGFNEQYF
TGTGCCAGCAGCCCCGGGACAGGGGGTTTCAACGAGCAGTACTTC
>NA|TRBV4-2|TRBD1|TRBJ1-2
CASRGRETGNYGYTF
TGTGCCAGCAGGGGAAGAGAGACAGGGAACTATGGCTACACCTTC
>few|TRBV7-6|TRBD2|TRBJ2-3
CASSPRLGLAGGDTQYF
TGTGCCAGCAGCCCGCGACTCGGACTAGCGGGAGGAGATACGCAGTATTTT
>NA|TRBV5-1|TRBD2|TRBJ2-2
CASGTSLTGELFF
TGCGCCAGCGGGACTAGTCTTACCGGGGAGCTGTTTTTT
>NA|TRBV7-9|NA|TRBJ1-1
CASSLADVEAFF
TGTGCCAGCAGTTTGGCTGATGTGGAAGCTTTCTTT
>many|TRBV5-6|TRBD1|TRBJ1-2
CASSLGQNFYGYTF
TGTGCCAGCAGCCTGGGACAGAACTTCTATGGCTACACCTTC
>few|TRBV6-1|NA|TRBJ2-1
CASSVGGASYNEQFF
TGTGCCAGCAGTGTGGGGGGGGCCTCCTACAATGAGCAGTTCTTC